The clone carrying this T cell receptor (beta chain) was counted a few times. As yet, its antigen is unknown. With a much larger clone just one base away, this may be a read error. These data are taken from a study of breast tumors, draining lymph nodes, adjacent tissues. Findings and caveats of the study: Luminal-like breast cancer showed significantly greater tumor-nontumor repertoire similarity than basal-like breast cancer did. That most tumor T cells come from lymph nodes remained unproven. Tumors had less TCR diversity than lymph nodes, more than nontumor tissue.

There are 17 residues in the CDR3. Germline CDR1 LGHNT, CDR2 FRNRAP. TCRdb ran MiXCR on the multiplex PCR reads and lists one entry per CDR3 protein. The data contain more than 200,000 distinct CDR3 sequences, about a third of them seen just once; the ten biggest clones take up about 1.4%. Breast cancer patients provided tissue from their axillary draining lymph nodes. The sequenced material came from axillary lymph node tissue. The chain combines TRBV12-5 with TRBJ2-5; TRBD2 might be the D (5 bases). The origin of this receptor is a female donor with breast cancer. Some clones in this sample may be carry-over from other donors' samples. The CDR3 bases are TGTGCTAGTGGTTTGGGAGGTGGAGGAAGGAACCAAGAGACCCAGCACTTC. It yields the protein CASGLGGGGRNQETQHF.